This T cell receptor (beta chain) derives from a study of regulatory T cells in long-lasting Graves disease. Study in general: The term persistent Graves' disease signified upward of 5 years on antithyroid drugs with positive TSH receptor antibodies. Study findings and constraints: Accuracy was possibly reduced by small sample size. Newly diagnosed patients shared 1,000 or so public clonotypes; persistent patients shared around 2,500.

Described time point: persistent/refractory GD, antithyroid drugs over 5 years with positive TRAb. Construction of the TCR library relied on RNA isolated from PBMCs. According to the study, TCR beta libraries were built with iRepertoire HTBI primers and CDR3-region Arm-PCR. TCRdb processed the multiplex PCR reads anew with MiXCR; each CDR3 protein has one entry. In the table there are 600,000 to 850,000 distinct CDR3 sequences, around 30% of which are singletons. The CDR3 loop spans 15 amino acids. V lost 6 bases and J 0 bases, leaving 14 bases between the germline ends. A few counts support this clonotype. Its antigen is currently unknown.

The sequenced sample was peripheral blood mononuclear cells (PBMCs), obtained when the disease was refractory, from a patient treated with antithyroid drugs. The origin of this receptor is a female donor with Graves disease. The gene calls are TRBV12-3 or TRBV12-4 and TRBJ1-1; D is perhaps TRBD1 (5 bases). The CDR3 is CASSPGRRVNTEAFF. In DNA, the CDR3 is TGTGCCAGCAGCCCGGGACGGCGTGTGAACACTGAAGCTTTCTTT.